What follows are 20 T cell receptor beta chains derived from one specimen sequenced in a study of blood T cell repertoires in COVID-19. Measured with immunoSEQ multiplex PCR; TCRdb has only the in-frame clones, and not every one. Of roughly 200,000 clones listed, less than 90% are singletons. The specimen was peripheral blood. The source is an elderly woman with active or convalescent COVID-19.

The rearrangement uses TRBV18 and TRBJ1-3; 7 bases line up with TRBD1. The CDR3 is made up of 13 amino acids. Trimming took 6 bases from V and 3 from J; bases not matched to a gene: 2. Germline CDR1 KGHSH, CDR2 LQKENI. The CDR3 region has the DNA TGTGCCAGCTCCAGGGACAGTGGAAACACCATATATTTT. As protein: CASSRDSGNTIYF.

The CDR3 protein is CASSYGGGGWSGYTF. The CDR3 nucleotides are TGTGCCAGCAGTTATGGAGGGGGCGGATGGAGTGGCTACACCTTC. V usage is TRBV6-2 or TRBV6-3 and J usage is TRBJ1-2; 7 nucleotides match TRBD1. The V gene's germline CDR1 is MNHEY and CDR2 SVGEGT. The CDR3 spans 15 residues. Trimming cost V 3 bases and J 7 bases; bases outside gene matches: 11.

The rearrangement joins TRBV5-6 to TRBJ2-7, with a tentative D call TRBD1 (6 bases). Germline values: CDR1 SGHDT, CDR2 YYEEEE. Trimming removed 4 bases at V and 9 bases at J, with 20 bases between. This CDR3 has 14 residues. The CDR3 DNA reads as TGTGCCAGCAGCATACCCGGGACACGGCACGGGCAGTACTTC. As protein: CASSIPGTRHGQYF.

This chain uses TRBV6-5 with TRBJ2-1, with D hard to call. The CDR3 sequence is 13 residues long. Trimming left V 2 bases short and J 6 bases short, with 8 bases between. The germline gives CDR1 MNHEY, CDR2 SVGAGI. CDR3 bases: TGTGCCAGCAGTTACCCGGCTAGCAATGAGCAGTTCTTC. Protein sequence: CASSYPASNEQFF.

The chain carries TRBV2 and TRBJ1-5; TRBD1 agrees at 9 bases. Germline CDR1 is SNHLY and CDR2 is FYNNEI. Trimming at V came to 6 bases and at J to 0 bases, leaving 12 bases not matched to a gene. This CDR3 spans 18 amino acids. The CDR3 is CASRGGTGSGYSNQPQHF. For the CDR3, the DNA is TGTGCCAGCAGGGGAGGGACAGGGAGCGGCTATAGCAATCAGCCCCAGCATTTT.

This chain connects TRBV5-6 to TRBJ2-1; D not resolved. Germline V gene lookup returns CDR1 SGHDT and CDR2 YYEEEE. The CDR3 has 16 amino acids. Trimming shortened V by 2 bases and J by 0 bases, and 12 bases separated the two germline ends. The CDR3 here is CASSFILGGSYNEQFF. The CDR3, as DNA: TGTGCCAGCAGCTTTATTCTAGGCGGCTCCTACAATGAGCAGTTCTTC.

The gene calls are TRBV7-6 and TRBJ2-7, with 13 bases identical to TRBD2. The V segment lost 5 bases and the J segment 1 base; nucleotides outside the gene matches: 14. CDR3 length: 19 amino acids. CDR1 and CDR2 (germline): SGHVS, FNYEAQ. For the CDR3, the DNA is TGTGCCAGCAGCCCCCGGACTAGCGGGGGCCGTTTTAATTCCTACGAGCAGTACTTC. Translated, it gives CASSPRTSGGRFNSYEQYF. Using reference TRBV7-6 and TRBJ2-7 for the parts outside the CDR3, the full variable domain is GAGVSQSPRYKVTKRGQDVALRCDPISGHVSLYWYRQALGQGPEFLTYFNYEAQQDKSGLPNDRFSAERPEGSISTLTIQRTEQRDSAMYRCASSPRTSGGRFNSYEQYFGPGTRLTVT.

V and J are TRBV16 and TRBJ2-6; D not resolved. Trimming shortened V by 1 base and J by 0 bases, and 7 bases separated the two germline ends. CDR1 is KGHSY, CDR2 FQNENV, per germline. The CDR3 is 16 residues long. The CDR3 reads CASSQFSSSGANVLTF. The CDR3 nucleotides read TGTGCCAGCAGCCAATTCTCGTCCTCTGGGGCCAACGTCCTGACTTTC.

This rearrangement joins TRBV28 to TRBJ1-2; perhaps TRBD1 as D (6 bases). This CDR3 comprises 14 residues. Germline V gives CDR1 MDHEN, CDR2 SYDVKM. Trimming cost V 1 base and J 5 bases, with 11 bases left between them. CDR3 region: CASSLYQGPYGYTF. CDR3 DNA: TGTGCCAGCAGTTTATATCAGGGGCCGTATGGCTACACCTTC.

The rearrangement joins TRBV10-3 to TRBJ2-3; TRBD2 agrees at 10 bases. The CDR3 runs 15 residues. Germline trimming cut 8 bases from V and 2 bases from J; bases unmatched to any gene: 7. CDR1 and CDR2 (germline): ENHRY, SYGVKD. DNA of the CDR3: TGTGCCATCTCGACCCTAGCGGGAGACACAGATACGCAGTATTTT. Its translation: CAISTLAGDTDTQYF.

This clone was observed a few times. The J gene is TRBJ1-5, the V gene TRBV4-1; TRBD1 agrees at 9 bases. Germline CDR1 MGHRA, CDR2 YSYEKL. CDR3 size: 15 residues. Unmatched junction bases numbered 4, after V lost 3 bases and J lost 4 bases. DNA of the CDR3: TGCGCCAGCAGCCATGGGGACAGGGTTAATCAGCCCCAGCATTTT. This gives the protein CASSHGDRVNQPQHF.

This clone was counted a few times. The chain joins TRBV10-1 to TRBJ1-1, with 7 bases identical to TRBD1. The length of the CDR3 is 15 residues. V trimming: 8 bases; J trimming: 6 bases; junction bases outside the gene matches: 15. Germline values: CDR1 WNHNN, CDR2 SYGVQD (reference sequence). CDR3 DNA: TGCGCCAGCCCCAATAGAGGGGGCTTTATCCCTGAAGCTTTCTTT. It yields the protein CASPNRGGFIPEAFF.

The chain recombines TRBV11-2 with TRBJ1-5; the match to TRBD1 covers 8 bases. There are 14 residues in the CDR3. The V gene's germline CDR1 is SGHAT and CDR2 FQNNGV. Unmatched junction bases numbered 0, after V lost 5 bases and J lost 0 bases. The CDR3 region is CASSGQGSNQPQHF. The CDR3 bases are TGTGCCAGCAGCGGACAGGGTAGCAATCAGCCCCAGCATTTT.

The CDR3 DNA sequence: TGTGCCAGCAGTGCCATGGGACAGGGCTACTCTGGCTACACCTTC. Translating gives CASSAMGQGYSGYTF. J is TRBJ1-2 and V is TRBV25-1, with 9 positions matching TRBD1. V dropped 4 bases and J dropped 7; count of bases not matched to a gene: 10. The CDR3 length is 15 residues. Germline CDR1 is MGHDK and CDR2 is SYGVNS.

In nucleotides, the CDR3 is TGTGCCAGCAGCCTATGGGGGGGCCGGGACACTGAAGCTTTCTTT. Protein: CASSLWGGRDTEAFF. The chain carries TRBV7-2 and TRBJ1-1, with a possible D match to TRBD1 (6 bases). The germline CDR1 and CDR2 sequences are SGHTA and FQGNSA. The CDR3 sequence is 15 residues long. V lost 5 bases to trimming and J lost 3 bases, with 16 bases between them.

This chain joins TRBV7-3 and TRBJ2-7; 8 bases agree with TRBD1. The CDR3 runs to 14 residues. Per germline, CDR1 SGHTA and CDR2 FQGTGA. V trimming: 5 bases; J trimming: 6 bases; junction bases outside the gene matches: 9. The CDR3 nucleotides are TGTGCCAGCAGCCCGGGACAGGTTGTGGGCGAGCAGTACTTC. It yields the protein CASSPGQVVGEQYF.

CDR3: CASSLDRGNEQFF. CDR3 sequence (DNA): TGTGCCAGCAGTTTAGACAGGGGCAATGAGCAGTTCTTC. The rearrangement joins TRBV27 to TRBJ2-1; 8 bases map to TRBD1. V lost 2 bases to trimming and J lost 6 bases; unmatched junction nucleotides: 0. This CDR3 region has 13 residues. Per germline, CDR1 MNHEY and CDR2 SMNVEV (reference sequence).

This chain links TRBV29-1 with TRBJ1-3; no reliable D call. The ends were cut back, 6 bases at V and 4 bases at J, with 7 bases in the middle. CDR1 and CDR2 (germline): SQVTM, ANQGSEA. The length of the CDR3 is 11 residues. DNA for the CDR3: TGCAGCGTCGAACAGGGAAACACCATATATTTT. Encoded protein: CSVEQGNTIYF. Full variable domain (remainder filled in from reference TRBV29-1 and TRBJ1-3): SAVISQKPSRDICQRGTSLTIQCQVDSQVTMMFWYRQQPGQSLTLIATANQGSEATYESGFVIDKFPISRPNLTFSTLTVSNMSPEDSSIYLCSVEQGNTIYFGEGSWLTVV.

Regarding this clone: Other DNA variants within this sample encode the same CDR3. This chain joins TRBV5-1 and TRBJ1-5; 8 bases match TRBD1. The V and J ends lost 5 bases and 0 bases, in that order; junction bases with no gene match: 4. Germline V gene sequence: CDR1 SGHRS, CDR2 YFSETQ. The CDR3 length is 15 residues. The DNA for the CDR3 is TGCGCCAGCAGTCCCGGGACAGGTAGCAATCAGCCCCAGCATTTT. Residues: CASSPGTGSNQPQHF.

The chain uses TRBV5-1 and TRBJ2-1, with 11 bases that match TRBD2. Looked up from germline, CDR1 is SGHRS and CDR2 is YFSETQ. V shed 4 bases and J 0 bases; nucleotides not matched to a gene: 6. The CDR3 is 17 amino acids. The CDR3 here is CASSLTSGATSYNEQFF. The CDR3 DNA reads TGCGCCAGCAGCCTGACTAGCGGGGCCACCTCCTACAATGAGCAGTTCTTC. Looking up the rest from reference TRBV5-1 and TRBJ2-1 gives the full variable domain: KAGVTQTPRYLIKTRGQQVTLSCSPISGHRSVSWYQQTPGQGLQFLFEYFSETQRNKGNFPGRFSGRQFSNSRSEMNVSTLELGDSALYLCASSLTSGATSYNEQFFGPGTRLTVL.